Sequencing of this T cell receptor beta chain was carried out in a study of blood T cell repertoires in COVID-19. As for the study in general: Specimens from acute and convalescent COVID-19 originated in the United States, Italy and Spain. From T cells, B-cell-depleted T cells, or PBMCs came the material, which was cDNA or gDNA.

Under the authors' procedure: Nucleated cell counts were estimated from reference gene primer amplification. Assay: immunoSEQ multiplex PCR; the TCRdb copy retains only in-frame clones and omits some. For V, J and clone size, that table is used; D and trimming come from the DNA. The table lists under 300,000 clones, roughly 87% of them singletons. The source is a woman between 40 and 55 years old who had recovered from COVID-19. What was sequenced was peripheral blood.

CDR3 residues: CASRAPDGRQETQYF. CDR3 DNA sequence: TGTGCCAGCAGGGCCCCGGACGGGAGACAAGAGACCCAGTACTTC. This chain uses TRBV2 with TRBJ2-5; the D gene is possibly TRBD2 (6 bases). Germline V gene data show CDR1 as SNHLY and CDR2 as FYNNEI. The V gene lost 6 bases and the J gene lost 2 bases, with 16 bases spanning the gap. The CDR3 contains 15 residues.